The T cell receptor beta chain under discussion was sequenced for a study of regulatory T cells in long-lasting Graves disease. Study at large: Persistence in Graves' disease denoted antithyroid drug use beyond 5 years alongside positive TSH receptor antibodies. General study findings and limits: For persistent Graves' patients, TCR diversity was lower than for newly diagnosed ones. Persistent patients shared more public clonotypes (2,741) than newly diagnosed patients (about 940).

CDR1 is DFQATT, CDR2 SNEGSKA, per germline (reference sequence). The CDR3 consists of 14 residues. The ends lost 2 bases at V and 5 bases at J; junction bases unmatched: 6. The time point denotes: persistent/refractory GD, antithyroid drugs over 5 years with positive TRAb. PBMC-derived RNA was used for the TCR library. Patient provenance is recorded as an endocrinology department in Xi'an, China. This clonotype was picked up many times. Its specificity is unknown. Arm-PCR of CDR3 regions and iRepertoire HTBI primers were used to build TCR beta libraries. MiXCR was run by TCRdb on the multiplex PCR reads, yielding one entry per CDR3 protein. Seen here are roughly 400,000 distinct CDR3 sequences, around 20% observed once, and the top ten hold more than 13%.

The chain joins TRBV20-1 to TRBJ2-5; TRBD2 agrees at 9 bases. This clonotype was obtained from a female donor with Graves disease. Sequences were derived from peripheral blood mononuclear cells (PBMCs), sampled when the disease was refractory, from a patient treated with antithyroid drugs. CDR3 bases: TGCAGTGCTAGACGGGCGGGAGGGCCGGAGACCCAGTACTTC. The encoded protein is CSARRAGGPETQYF.